One sample yielded the 9 T cell receptor beta chains listed below, sequenced in a study of blood T cells in healthy people across ages. Combining a sample-barcoded 5' primer with a J-beta primer mix, a second PCR ran for about 7 to 11 cycles. TCRdb re-derived calls from the 5' RACE reads in MiXCR, one entry per CDR3 protein. The data contain hundreds of thousands of distinct CDR3 sequences, roughly 31% of them seen just once; the ten biggest clones take up around a sixth. Material: blood. The origin of the receptors is a woman over 75 in good health.

In this sample, this clonotype turned up many times. The chain's CDR3 is CASRAHSSTDTQYF. The DNA of the CDR3 is TGTGCCAGCAGGGCGCACTCTTCCACAGATACGCAGTATTTT. This rearrangement joins TRBV12-3 or TRBV12-4 to TRBJ2-3; D is uncertain. The CDR3 runs to 14 residues. Deletions cut 6 bases from V and 2 bases from J, with 12 bases between.

Worth noting for this clonotype: A much larger clone differs by one base, so this may be a read error. CDR3 in amino acids: CASPKGRLARQETQYF. In DNA, the CDR3 is TGTGCCAGCCCGAAAGGGAGGCTAGCGAGACAAGAGACCCAGTACTTC. This chain links TRBV25-1 with TRBJ2-5, with a possible D match to TRBD2 (6 bases). The ends were cut back, 8 bases at V and 2 bases at J, with 21 bases in the middle. The germline CDR1 and CDR2 sequences are MGHDK and SYGVNS. This CDR3 spans 16 amino acids.

The gene calls are TRBV7-2 and TRBJ2-7; D assignment may be TRBD1 or TRBD2 (6 bases each). V lost 0 bases and J 7 bases, leaving 16 bases between the germline ends. The CDR3 consists of 15 residues. Germline V gene lookup returns CDR1 SGHTA and CDR2 FQGNSA. CDR3 protein: CASSLAGAGTREQYF. Here the CDR3 DNA reads TGTGCCAGCAGCTTAGCAGGGGCGGGGACACGGGAGCAGTACTTC.

This clonotype was seen only a few times. The chain combines TRBV4-3 with TRBJ1-1; TRBD1 might be the D (5 bases). The V gene lost 0 bases and the J gene lost 2 bases, with 16 bases spanning the gap. CDR1 is LGHNA, CDR2 YSLEER, per germline. This CDR3 has 17 amino acids. The DNA for the CDR3 is TGCGCCAGCAGCCAAGATTGGGGGGTGGGAGGCAACACTGAAGCTTTCTTT. It yields the protein CASSQDWGVGGNTEAFF.

The rearrangement joins TRBV20-1 to TRBJ2-7; 10 nucleotides align to TRBD1. There are 15 residues in the CDR3. Germline CDR1 and CDR2: DFQATT and SNEGSKA (reference sequence). V gave up 2 bases and J gave up 3 bases; unmatched junction bases: 7. CDR3 region: CSARPIGTGDYEQYF. CDR3 nucleotide sequence: TGCAGTGCTAGACCTATCGGGACAGGGGACTACGAGCAGTACTTC.

Note on this clonotype: A clone one base away is much larger, so this may be a read error. The chain carries TRBV4-1 and TRBJ1-5, with no clear D. The germline gives CDR1 MGHRA, CDR2 YSYEKL. The CDR3 spans 15 residues. Trimming took off 1 base at V and 2 bases at J, with 9 bases between the two ends. CDR3 residues: CASSQAWRCNQPQHF. The CDR3 DNA is TGCGCCAGCAGCCAAGCGTGGCGGTGCAATCAGCCCCAGCATTTT.

This clonotype came up a few times. The chain carries TRBV14 and TRBJ2-1, with 7 bases matching TRBD2. Germline-derived CDR1 and CDR2 are SGHDN and FVKESK. The CDR3 has 15 amino acids. V lost 5 bases to trimming and J lost 3 bases; unmatched junction nucleotides: 7. CDR3 protein: CASSFRRGVYNEQFF. CDR3 in DNA: TGTGCCAGCAGCTTTCGACGGGGGGTCTACAATGAGCAGTTCTTC.

Only a few counts were recorded for this clonotype. The genes are TRBV5-1 and TRBJ1-2; the D is unclear. Germline V gives CDR1 SGHRS, CDR2 YFSETQ. CDR3 length: 15 amino acids. V lost 4 bases, J lost 0 bases, and 13 bases lay in between. CDR3 DNA: TGCGCCAGCAGCCTCCCCAGTGAAGCTAACTATGGCTACACCTTC. Amino acids: CASSLPSEANYGYTF. Combining the CDR3 with reference TRBV5-1 and TRBJ1-2 gives the whole variable domain KAGVTQTPRYLIKTRGQQVTLSCSPISGHRSVSWYQQTPGQGLQFLFEYFSETQRNKGNFPGRFSGRQFSNSRSEMNVSTLELGDSALYLCASSLPSEANYGYTFGSGTRLTVV.

Many counts were recorded for this clonotype. The rearrangement joins TRBV4-1 to TRBJ2-7, with 8 nucleotides matching TRBD1. Per germline, CDR1 MGHRA and CDR2 YSYEKL. Trimming removed 0 bases from V and 0 bases from J; junction bases left unmatched: 4. The CDR3 has 16 amino acids. The CDR3 nucleotides are TGCGCCAGCAGCCAAGAAGCGACAGGGGTCTCCTACGAGCAGTACTTC. Encoded protein: CASSQEATGVSYEQYF.